The 22 T cell receptor beta chains below were found in one sample sequenced in a study of cytomegalovirus exposure and HLA in healthy donors. In the PCR, 60 Vbeta and 13 Jbeta primers were used. TCRdb keeps only in-frame clones here, not all; method: immunoSEQ multiplex PCR. This sample yields around 200,000 clones, of which 60% to 85% are seen a single time; about a sixth belongs to the top ten. The sequenced material came from PBMCs. These receptors all stem from a man aged 35-49 years in good health and CMV-seronegative.

The chain has TRBV7-9 and TRBJ2-7, with 7 nucleotides matching TRBD1. This CDR3 is built from 15 residues. V lost 1 base and J lost 1; bases outside the gene matches: 4. Germline CDR1 and CDR2: SEHNR and FQNEAQ (reference sequence). The CDR3 is CASSLGQGVSYEQYF. CDR3 nucleotides: TGTGCCAGCAGCTTAGGGCAGGGGGTGTCCTACGAGCAGTACTTC.

This clone was seen only a few times. The chain is built from TRBV19 and TRBJ1-5; 8 positions agree with TRBD1. CDR3 size: 18 residues. Germline assignment: CDR1 LNHDA and CDR2 SQIVND (reference sequence). The V segment lost 7 bases and the J segment 2 bases; nucleotides outside the gene matches: 16. The CDR3 region is CASTSGQGRYTGNQPQHF. In DNA form, the CDR3 reads TGTGCCAGTACCTCTGGACAGGGTAGGTATACGGGCAATCAGCCCCAGCATTTT.

V usage is TRBV5-5 and J usage is TRBJ2-7; 7 bases line up with TRBD1. Trimming cost V 3 bases and J 4 bases; bases outside gene matches: 7. The germline V gene encodes CDR1 SGHKS and CDR2 YYEKEE (reference sequence). This CDR3 has 14 residues. The CDR3 DNA sequence: TGTGCCAGCAGCTCCCGACAGGGTAGTTACGAGCAGTACTTC. Its translation is CASSSRQGSYEQYF.

The gene calls are TRBV11-1 and TRBJ1-1; the D is unclear. From germline, CDR1 is SGHAT and CDR2 FQDESV (reference sequence). The CDR3 has 14 residues. V lost 5 bases to trimming and J lost 1 base, with 11 bases between them. CDR3 DNA: TGTGCCAGCAGCGACCGACACAAGAACACTGAAGCTTTCTTT. Translation gives CASSDRHKNTEAFF.

The V and J genes are TRBV11-2 and TRBJ2-4; 9 bases are shared with TRBD1. V dropped 2 bases and J dropped 5; count of bases not matched to a gene: 10. The CDR3 consists of 17 residues. The germline gives CDR1 SGHAT, CDR2 FQNNGV. The CDR3 region has the DNA TGTGCCAGCAGCTTACGGGGTCGAAGGGACAGGGAAAACATTCAGTACTTC. This sequence encodes CASSLRGRRDRENIQYF. The whole variable domain, remainder taken from reference TRBV11-2 and TRBJ2-4, is EAGVAQSPRYKIIEKRQSVAFWCNPISGHATLYWYQQILGQGPKLLIQFQNNGVVDDSQLPKDRFSAERLKGVDSTLKIQPAKLEDSAVYLCASSLRGRRDRENIQYFGAGTRLSVL.

This clone appeared a single time. The rearrangement joins TRBV30 to TRBJ2-7; tentative D call: TRBD1 (6 bases). Germline V gives CDR1 GTSNPN, CDR2 SVGIG (reference sequence). Trimming pared 4 bases from V and 6 bases from J, leaving 13 bases between. The length of the CDR3 is 12 residues. The CDR3: CAWTVTGIEQYF. The CDR3 DNA follows: TGTGCCTGGACTGTGACAGGAATCGAGCAGTACTTC.

V and J are TRBV6-4 and TRBJ2-3, with unresolved D. This CDR3 comprises 13 residues. Trimming pared 6 bases from V and 2 bases from J, leaving 9 bases between. The germline V gene has CDR1 MRHNA and CDR2 SNTAGT. The CDR3 protein is CASSPPNTDTQYF. CDR3 DNA: TGTGCCAGCAGCCCCCCAAACACAGATACGCAGTATTTT.

The chain uses TRBV10-3 and TRBJ2-2, with D possibly matching TRBD1 (6 bases). The CDR3 consists of 16 residues. V was cut by 1 base and J by 3 bases, with 12 bases left in between. The germline V gene has CDR1 ENHRY and CDR2 SYGVKD. For the CDR3, the DNA is TGTGCCATCAGTGAGTGGAACAGGGATTACACCGGGGAGCTGTTTTTT. It specifies CAISEWNRDYTGELFF.

This clone appeared a single time. This chain links TRBV5-1 with TRBJ2-1; TRBD1 agrees at 7 bases. The CDR3 runs 16 residues. The V and J ends lost 4 bases and 4 bases, in that order; junction bases with no gene match: 11. Germline V CDR1 and CDR2: SGHRS, YFSETQ. This CDR3 reads CASSPGTDIIYNEQFF. The DNA of the CDR3 is TGCGCCAGCAGCCCCGGGACAGATATTATATACAATGAGCAGTTCTTC.

The chain employs TRBV6-1 and TRBJ2-5; TRBD1 aligns across 7 bases. This CDR3 contains 13 residues. Germline V CDR1 and CDR2: MNHNS, SASEGT. Unmatched junction bases numbered 2, after V lost 6 bases and J lost 1 base. CDR3 sequence reads: CASRDRIQETQYF. The CDR3 DNA follows: TGTGCCAGCAGGGACAGGATCCAAGAGACCCAGTACTTC.

V gene TRBV10-3 combines with J gene TRBJ1-2; the D gene is possibly TRBD1 (5 bases). The germline gives CDR1 ENHRY, CDR2 SYGVKD. Trimming took 0 bases from V and 5 from J, leaving 10 bases between them. The CDR3 is made up of 14 amino acids. The CDR3 is CAISESKGYYGYTF. In DNA form, the CDR3 reads TGTGCCATCAGTGAGTCGAAGGGGTATTATGGCTACACCTTC.

This chain links TRBV5-4 with TRBJ1-2, with D possibly TRBD1 on 5 matching bases. V lost 0 bases and J lost 3, with 9 bases in between. Germline V gives CDR1 SGHNT, CDR2 YYREEE (reference sequence). The CDR3 contains 14 residues. The DNA for the CDR3 is TGTGCCAGCAGCTTGGGGCAGGGCTACTATGGCTACACCTTC. Protein sequence: CASSLGQGYYGYTF.

This chain links TRBV7-9 with TRBJ1-1; TRBD1 matches 7 bases. Unmatched junction bases numbered 5, after V lost 5 bases and J lost 5 bases. Germline CDR1 and CDR2: SEHNR and FQNEAQ (reference sequence). The CDR3 totals 13 residues. The CDR3 DNA follows: TGTGCCAGCAGCAAGCCAGGGGGGACTGAAGCTTTCTTT. Translation: CASSKPGGTEAFF.

The rearrangement links TRBV4-1 to TRBJ2-6; TRBD1 matches at 8 bases. The V and J ends lost 0 bases and 2 bases, in that order; junction bases with no gene match: 6. This CDR3 comprises 18 residues. The germline CDR1 and CDR2 sequences are MGHRA and YSYEKL. The CDR3 reads CASSQEPQGVAGANVLTF. CDR3 nucleotide sequence: TGCGCCAGCAGCCAAGAACCACAGGGGGTGGCTGGGGCCAACGTCCTGACTTTC.

This sequence joins TRBV9 and TRBJ2-2; TRBD2 is a possible D gene (5 bases). Trimming took off 1 base at V and 1 base at J, with 8 bases between the two ends. Germline V gene sequence: CDR1 SGDLS, CDR2 YYNGEE. This CDR3 is built from 15 residues. In DNA, the CDR3 is TGTGCCAGCAGCGTAAGGAGCGGGAACACCGGGGAGCTGTTTTTT. Translated: CASSVRSGNTGELFF.

CDR3 sequence: CASSLPGSRAPQHF. The CDR3 DNA sequence: TGTGCCAGCAGCTTGCCCGGGAGCCGGGCGCCCCAGCATTTT. The chain employs TRBV7-9 and TRBJ1-5; D unresolved. Germline V gives CDR1 SEHNR, CDR2 FQNEAQ (reference sequence). The CDR3 runs to 14 residues. The ends were cut back, 3 bases at V and 9 bases at J, with 15 bases in the middle.

The rearrangement links TRBV6-4 to TRBJ2-3; tentatively, D is TRBD2 (6 bases). Germline CDR1 reads MRHNA; CDR2 reads SNTAGT. The CDR3 loop spans 14 amino acids. V was shortened by 4 bases and J by 0 bases, with 8 bases between the two germline ends. CDR3 sequence: CASSARESTDTQYF. CDR3 DNA sequence: TGTGCCAGCAGTGCCCGGGAGAGCACAGATACGCAGTATTTT.

V usage is TRBV5-4 and J usage is TRBJ1-2; D is unresolved. The CDR3 contains 13 residues. V dropped 4 bases and J dropped 8 bases, with 15 bases sitting between them. Germline V gene lookup returns CDR1 SGHNT and CDR2 YYREEE (reference sequence). This chain's CDR3 is CASSAPYGWGYTF. The CDR3 nucleotides are TGTGCCAGCAGCGCCCCGTACGGGTGGGGCTACACCTTC.

The rearrangement joins TRBV18 to TRBJ2-2, with D maybe TRBD1 (6 bases). The ends were cut back, 2 bases at V and 6 bases at J, with 10 bases in the middle. Germline V gene lookup returns CDR1 KGHSH and CDR2 LQKENI. The CDR3 totals 14 residues. The DNA for the CDR3 is TGTGCCAGCTCACCATACAGGGCCCCCGGGGAGCTGTTTTTT. This translates into CASSPYRAPGELFF.

This clone was counted a few times. This chain connects TRBV29-1 to TRBJ1-1; D unclear. CDR1 is SQVTM and CDR2 is ANQGSEA in the germline V gene. V gave up 3 bases and J gave up 5 bases, with 13 bases separating them. The CDR3 is 13 amino acids. The CDR3 loop is CSVEGGFGTEAFF. The CDR3 DNA reads as TGCAGCGTTGAGGGAGGATTTGGGACTGAAGCTTTCTTT.

This clone has more than one count but fewer than ten. CDR3 nucleotide sequence: TGTGCCAGCAGCCTAGGGGGAGTAAGCAATCAGCCCCAGCATTTT. Residues: CASSLGGVSNQPQHF. The J gene is TRBJ1-5, the V gene TRBV7-2, with TRBD1 as a possible D gene (6 bases). The CDR3 length is 15 residues. V was cut by 5 bases and J by 1 base, with 12 bases left in between. Germline values: CDR1 SGHTA, CDR2 FQGNSA. Based on the CDR3 plus reference TRBV7-2 and TRBJ1-5, the full variable domain is GAGVSQSPSNKVTEKGKDVELRCDPISGHTALYWYRQSLGQGLEFLIYFQGNSAPDKSGLPSDRFSAERTGGSVSTLTIQRTQQEDSAVYLCASSLGGVSNQPQHFGDGTRLSIL.

The chain is built from TRBV30 and TRBJ2-7; D is ambiguous. The CDR3 length is 12 residues. The V gene's germline CDR1 is GTSNPN and CDR2 SVGIG (reference sequence). Trimming took off 3 bases at V and 3 bases at J, with 9 bases between the two ends. This CDR3 reads CAWRGSFYEQYF. Written as DNA, the CDR3 is TGTGCCTGGAGGGGCAGTTTCTACGAGCAGTACTTC.